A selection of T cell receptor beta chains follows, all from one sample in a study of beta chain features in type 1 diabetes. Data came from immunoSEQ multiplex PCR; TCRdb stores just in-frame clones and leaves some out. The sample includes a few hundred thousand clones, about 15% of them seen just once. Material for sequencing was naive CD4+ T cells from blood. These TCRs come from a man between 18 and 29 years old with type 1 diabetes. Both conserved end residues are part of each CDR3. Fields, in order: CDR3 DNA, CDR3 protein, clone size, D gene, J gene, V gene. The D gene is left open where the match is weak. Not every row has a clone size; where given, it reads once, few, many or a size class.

TGTGCCAGTAATGCGGCGGGCAAGGTCTACGAGCAGTACTTC	CASNAAGKVYEQYF	few	NA	TRBJ2-7	TRBV28
TGTGCCAGTAGTATAGTTCTGACACAAGAGACCCAGTACTTC	CASSIVLTQETQYF	few	NA	TRBJ2-5	TRBV19
TGTGCCAGCAGCGTTCGAGGAGACTCCTCCGTAAATGAGCAGTTCTTC	CASSVRGDSSVNEQFF	NA	NA	TRBJ2-1	TRBV9
TGCGCCAGCAGTCAATCTTGTCCCGGGACTAGCGGGCGTCCAACACGAGTGCGGTACAATGAGCAGTTCTTC	CASSQSCPGTSGRPTRVRYNEQFF	NA	TRBD2	TRBJ2-1	TRBV23-1
TGTGCCAGCAGCTTAGCGACGACAGAATATGGCTACACCTTC	CASSLATTEYGYTF	few	NA	TRBJ1-2	TRBV11-2
TGTGCCAGCAGCTACGGCCCCGATGAGGGCTACTATGGCTACACCTTC	CASSYGPDEGYYGYTF	few	NA	TRBJ1-2	TRBV7-9
TGTGCCAGCAGTCCGACAGGGAGCAATCAGCCCCAGCATTTT	CASSPTGSNQPQHF	few	TRBD1	TRBJ1-5	TRBV6-1
TGTGCCAGCAGTCCAAGCGGGGGAACAGATACGCAGTATTTT	CASSPSGGTDTQYF	few	TRBD2	TRBJ2-3	TRBV11-2
TGTGCCAGCAGTGTTAGGGGGGGGCCGGGTTCTGGCTACACCTTC	CASSVRGGPGSGYTF	NA	NA	TRBJ1-2	TRBV2
TGTGCCAGTAGTCCGCTACAGGGACGAAATTCACCCCTCCACTTT	CASSPLQGRNSPLHF	few	NA	TRBJ1-6	TRBV19
TGCAGCGCCCCCGAGGGAACTGGAAACACCATATATTTT	CSAPEGTGNTIYF	few	NA	TRBJ1-3	TRBV29-1
TGTGCCAGTAGAGGGGACAGGGTGATTCAGCCCCAGCATTTT	CASRGDRVIQPQHF	NA	TRBD1	TRBJ1-5	TRBV19
TGTGCCAGCAGCTTAGTGGGGACTAGCGGGGTTAATGAGCAGTTCTTC	CASSLVGTSGVNEQFF	NA	TRBD2	TRBJ2-1	TRBV7-2
TGCAGCGCCCGGGACAGGGACAATCAGCCCCAGCATTTT	CSARDRDNQPQHF	NA	TRBD1	TRBJ1-5	TRBV29-1
TGTGCCAGCAGTTCTGGAGGGAGCACAGATACGCAGTATTTT	CASSSGGSTDTQYF	NA	NA	TRBJ2-3	TRBV28
TGTGCCAGCACCCGGACCGGGACAGGGAGGCAAGGCTACACCTTC	CASTRTGTGRQGYTF	NA	TRBD1	TRBJ1-2	TRBV27
TGTGCCAGCAGTTTAGACATCTTAAGCTCCTACGAGCAGTACTTC	CASSLDILSSYEQYF	few	NA	TRBJ2-7	TRBV28
TGTGCCAGTAGTATTGCGGGATCTCTCCCCTACGAGCAGTACTTC	CASSIAGSLPYEQYF	NA	NA	TRBJ2-7	TRBV19
TGCGCCAGCAGCTTGTTGGACAGTCAAGAGACCCAGTACTTC	CASSLLDSQETQYF	NA	NA	TRBJ2-5	TRBV5-1
TGTGCCAGCAGTACTCCCTACGAGCAGTACTTC	CASSTPYEQYF	few	NA	TRBJ2-7	TRBV28
TGTGCCAGCAGCCGAAACAAAAAGCAGTATTTT	CASSRNKKQYF	few	NA	TRBJ2-3	TRBV5-6
TGCGCCAGCAGCCAAGATCCGGGATGGCCCCAGCATTTT	CASSQDPGWPQHF	NA	NA	TRBJ1-5	TRBV4-3
TGTGCCAGCAGCCTCGGACAAACCAACTATGGCTACACCTTC	CASSLGQTNYGYTF	few	NA	TRBJ1-2	TRBV7-2
TGTGCCAGCAGCTTAGCTGGTGTTCGGGGGGCTAAGCCCCAGCATTTT	CASSLAGVRGAKPQHF	NA	NA	TRBJ1-5	TRBV7-8
TGTGCCAGTAGTCGGACAGTTAATAGCAATCAGCCCCAGCATTTT	CASSRTVNSNQPQHF	few	NA	TRBJ1-5	TRBV19
TGTGCCTATTCGAAGCGGGCCTCTGGAAACACCATATATTTT	CAYSKRASGNTIYF	NA	NA	TRBJ1-3	TRBV30
TGCGCCAGCAGCGCGGGCCCAGGGGACTACGAGCAGTACTTC	CASSAGPGDYEQYF	NA	NA	TRBJ2-7	TRBV5-1
TGCAGTGCCGCGGCGGCGGATGAGCAGTTCTTC	CSAAAADEQFF	NA	NA	TRBJ2-1	TRBV20-1
TGTGCCAGCAGCCACACAGGGGGCGGTGGCTACACCTTC	CASSHTGGGGYTF	few	TRBD1	TRBJ1-2	TRBV5-5